Each of the 15 T cell receptor beta chains below was sequenced from the same sample in a study of control samples from healthy donors and cancer patients. Produced via immunoSEQ multiplex PCR; TCRdb's table is partial and in-frame only. Of under 150,000 clones listed, roughly 92% were seen once; the top ten hold about 11%. The sample comprised blood. The receptors stem from a man in his thirties or forties in good health.

CDR3 loop: CASSSGTDTQYF. CDR3 in DNA: TGTGCCAGCAGCAGCGGCACAGATACGCAGTATTTT. The chain uses TRBV16 and TRBJ2-3; D is ambiguous. The length of the CDR3 is 12 residues. Germline CDR1 KGHSY, CDR2 FQNENV. The ends were cut back, 5 bases at V and 1 base at J, with 4 bases in the middle.

The chain employs TRBV7-2 and TRBJ2-7; TRBD1 matches at 8 bases. Germline values: CDR1 SGHTA, CDR2 FQGNSA. The CDR3 has 14 amino acids. Germline trimming cut 2 bases from V and 5 bases from J; bases unmatched to any gene: 5. CDR3 protein: CASSLLAGGDEQYF. The CDR3 DNA reads TGTGCCAGCAGCTTATTGGCAGGGGGCGACGAGCAGTACTTC.

This clone was recorded a few times. The rearrangement joins TRBV7-2 to TRBJ1-1, with a possible D match to TRBD1 (6 bases). Trimming left V 3 bases short and J 5 bases short, with 10 bases between. CDR1 and CDR2 from the germline V gene are SGHTA and FQGNSA. The CDR3 has 13 amino acids. The CDR3 spells CASSFWRGTEAFF. The CDR3 DNA follows: TGTGCCAGCAGCTTTTGGAGGGGGACTGAAGCTTTCTTT.

V gene TRBV19 combines with J gene TRBJ1-2; a possible D gene is TRBD1 (5 bases). The CDR3 extends over 17 amino acids. Germline V gives CDR1 LNHDA, CDR2 SQIVND (reference sequence). V was pared by 5 bases and J by 13 bases, with 32 bases between. CDR3 residues: CASSLRGRTIIYHGVTF. CDR3 in DNA: TGTGCCAGTAGTCTGCGGGGCCGTACTATCATTTACCACGGCGTCACCTTC.

The V call is TRBV28, the J call TRBJ1-1; D unclear. The CDR3 sequence is 12 residues long. Germline V gives CDR1 MDHEN, CDR2 SYDVKM. V lost 3 bases and J lost 6, with 8 bases in between. CDR3 loop: CASSFFSSEAFF. The CDR3 bases are TGTGCCAGCAGTTTTTTTTCTTCTGAAGCTTTCTTT.

The chain recombines TRBV3-1 (or the pseudogene TRBV3-2) with TRBJ2-5, with a possible D match to TRBD1 (5 bases). CDR3 length: 12 amino acids. Germline V gene sequence: CDR1 LGHDT, CDR2 YNNKEL (reference sequence). Trimming pared 5 bases from V and 5 bases from J, leaving 9 bases between. The CDR3 DNA follows: TGTGCCAGCAGCGGCAGGGTGGAGACCCAGTACTTC. It encodes CASSGRVETQYF.

The chain recombines TRBV27 with TRBJ1-1, with TRBD1 matching 7 bases. Unmatched junction bases numbered 15, after V lost 5 bases and J lost 0 bases. Germline CDR1 and CDR2: MNHEY and SMNVEV (reference sequence). CDR3 length equals 18 residues. CDR3 loop: CASSPRGQQLSMNTEAFF. The CDR3 coding sequence is TGTGCCAGCAGTCCTCGGGGACAGCAACTATCAATGAACACTGAAGCTTTCTTT.

Of note for this clone: Additional DNA sequences in this sample encode the identical CDR3. The genes are TRBV7-2 and TRBJ1-5, with D possibly matching TRBD1 (6 bases). The length of the CDR3 is 13 residues. Germline CDR1 SGHTA, CDR2 FQGNSA. V lost 2 bases to trimming and J lost 7 bases, with 9 bases between them. The CDR3 nucleotides read TGTGCCAGCAGCTTAAGGGGGGAACAGCCCCAGCATTTT. Translation: CASSLRGEQPQHF.

This rearrangement joins TRBV30 to TRBJ1-3; D is unresolved. The CDR3 has 12 residues. With 0 bases removed from V and 8 bases from J, the gap between germline ends came to 8 bases. Per germline, CDR1 GTSNPN and CDR2 SVGIG (reference sequence). CDR3 sequence: CAWSVMGYTIYF. The CDR3 nucleotides are TGTGCCTGGAGTGTCATGGGGTACACCATATATTTT.

The J gene is TRBJ2-6, the V gene TRBV7-2; perhaps TRBD2 as D (6 bases). CDR3 length: 18 residues. Looked up from germline, CDR1 is SGHTA and CDR2 is FQGNSA. Trimming left V 5 bases short and J 0 bases short, with 17 bases between. CDR3 sequence (DNA): TGTGCCAGCAGCCGCGGGATTTTATCTTACTCTGGGGCCAACGTCCTGACTTTC. Translation: CASSRGILSYSGANVLTF.

The V gene is TRBV19, the J gene TRBJ2-3; 7 nucleotides line up with TRBD2. The CDR3 length is 17 residues. V was pared by 5 bases and J by 5 bases, with 16 bases of the junction left unmatched. The V gene's germline CDR1 is LNHDA and CDR2 SQIVND (reference sequence). The CDR3 nucleotides read TGTGCCAGTAGTTCGAGTAGGGGAGGGTGGAATAAAGATACGCAGTATTTT. Its protein is CASSSSRGGWNKDTQYF.

The V call is TRBV12-3 or TRBV12-4, the J call TRBJ2-1; D is uncertain. Trimming removed 3 bases at V and 9 bases at J, with 6 bases between. CDR3 length: 11 amino acids. The CDR3 region is CASSLSFEQFF. CDR3 DNA sequence: TGTGCCAGCAGTTTGAGTTTTGAGCAGTTCTTC.

The J gene is TRBJ2-1, the V gene TRBV12-3 or TRBV12-4, with 7 bases matching TRBD2. J gave up 7 bases and V 7 bases, and 7 bases lay outside the gene matches. The CDR3 is made up of 13 amino acids. This CDR3 is CASNLAERNEQFF. The CDR3 region has the DNA TGTGCCAGCAACCTAGCGGAAAGGAATGAGCAGTTCTTC.

The genes are TRBV7-3 and TRBJ2-3, with D possibly being TRBD1 or TRBD2 (6 bases each). CDR3 length: 15 residues. Deletions cut 0 bases from V and 2 bases from J, with 9 bases between. Germline lookup yields CDR1 SGHTA and CDR2 FQGTGA. As DNA, the CDR3 is TGTGCCAGCAGCTTAACGGGGGGCAACACAGATACGCAGTATTTT. The encoded protein is CASSLTGGNTDTQYF.

CDR3 amino acids: CASSSLLAGGELFF. In nucleotides, the CDR3 is TGTGCCAGCAGCTCCCTACTAGCGGGCGGGGAGCTGTTTTTT. The gene calls are TRBV2 and TRBJ2-2; 9 nucleotides agree with TRBD2. This CDR3 spans 14 amino acids. The germline V gene encodes CDR1 SNHLY and CDR2 FYNNEI. V was pared by 6 bases and J by 7 bases, with 6 bases of the junction left unmatched. Complete variable domain (other parts from reference TRBV2 and TRBJ2-2): EPEVTQTPSHQVTQMGQEVILRCVPISNHLYFYWYRQILGQKVEFLVSFYNNEISEKSEIFDDQFSVERPDGSNFTLKIRSTKLEDSAMYFCASSSLLAGGELFFGEGSRLTVL.